This section outlines one TCR beta chain sequence together with its context. Trimming removed 10 bases from V and 10 bases from J; junction bases left unmatched: 14. This CDR3 has 14 amino acids. Germline CDR1 is SNHLY and CDR2 is FYNNEI. This sample stems from a study of technical replicates of blood from a few donors. Repertoires were generated with immunoSEQ multiplex PCR, while TCRdb's copy carries only in-frame clones and drops some. The sample consists of about 73,000 clones, over 90% of them appearing once. This clonotype was sampled from a human donor in good health. Some clones in this sample may be carry-over from other donors' samples. J is TRBJ2-1 and V is TRBV2; 9 bases map to TRBD2. The sample taken for sequencing was PBMCs. For the CDR3, the DNA is TGTGCCACCTCCGGGACTAGCCTATCTTCGGAGCAGTTCTTC. Translating it yields CATSGTSLSSEQFF.